Sequencing of this T cell receptor (beta chain) was carried out in a study of T cells in Graves' hyperthyroidism and ophthalmopathy. Study-level points and caveats: It was a median about 6 months before onset that the model predicted ophthalmopathy. The authors' 13 V-J model separated ophthalmopathy from stable hyperthyroidism.

Germline CDR1 reads MNHNS; CDR2 reads SASEGT. J lost 5 bases, V lost 1 base, and 7 bases had no gene match. The CDR3 sequence is 15 residues long. At least ten counts were recorded for this clonotype. The target antigen is unknown. Amplification targeted TCR beta CDR3 regions from RNA transcripts. Primed by the HTBI set, a first-round RT-PCR was run on the TCR CDR3. A single record per CDR3 protein comes from TCRdb applying MiXCR to the multiplex PCR reads. The sample includes hundreds of thousands of distinct CDR3 sequences, 15% to 20% of them seen just once. This receptor was obtained from a woman aged 18 to 35 with Graves' ophthalmopathy. The chain uses TRBV6-1 and TRBJ2-7; 8 bases map to TRBD1. The sequenced sample was blood. DNA of the CDR3: TGTGCCAGCAGTGAAGTCTCAGGGGGCCTAAACGAGCAGTACTTC. It encodes CASSEVSGGLNEQYF.